These 21 T cell receptor beta chains were all obtained from the same sample, sequenced in a study of high-grade serous ovarian cancer treatment subgroups. Tumor tissue was taken before any definitive surgery or chemotherapy was given. TCRdb's copy holds only in-frame clones and misses some; the assay was immunoSEQ multiplex PCR. The sample lists about 39,000 clones, 79% occurring once. The sample was tumor tissue. The receptors here all came from a human donor with high-grade serous ovarian cancer.

The V and J genes are TRBV27 and TRBJ2-5; TRBD2 is a possible D gene (6 bases). The CDR3 has 16 amino acids. Trimming shortened V by 5 bases and J by 4 bases, and 20 bases separated the two germline ends. Per the germline V gene, CDR1 is MNHEY and CDR2 is SMNVEV (reference sequence). The CDR3 loop is CASSPNGFRRAETQYF. CDR3 sequence (DNA): TGTGCCAGCAGTCCCAACGGCTTCAGGAGGGCAGAGACCCAGTACTTC.

The chain employs TRBV18 and TRBJ1-6, with 9 bases lining up with TRBD1. V lost 3 bases and J lost 10; bases outside the gene matches: 7. This CDR3 contains 15 residues. The germline V gene has CDR1 KGHSH and CDR2 LQKENI. CDR3 in DNA: TGTGCCAGCTCACCTGAGACAGGGGGATCCTCACCCCTCCACTTT. This encodes CASSPETGGSSPLHF.

The V call is TRBV4-2, the J call TRBJ1-1, with D maybe TRBD1 (5 bases). V was cut by 5 bases and J by 7 bases, with 14 bases left in between. Germline lookup yields CDR1 LGHNA and CDR2 YNFKEQ. This CDR3 is 13 amino acids long. CDR3 nucleotide sequence: TGTGCCAGCAGCTTGGGGTGGCAGGGTGAAGCTTTCTTT. Translated: CASSLGWQGEAFF.

The chain has TRBV28 and TRBJ2-5; a possible D gene is TRBD1 (5 bases). Trimming took off 2 bases at V and 7 bases at J, with 14 bases between the two ends. From germline, CDR1 is MDHEN and CDR2 SYDVKM. This CDR3 region has 14 residues. The CDR3 protein is CASSLIATVGTQYF. The CDR3 DNA sequence: TGTGCCAGCAGTTTAATCGCGACAGTGGGGACCCAGTACTTC.

V gene TRBV7-2 combines with J gene TRBJ2-7; 13 positions match TRBD2. The length of the CDR3 is 15 residues. Germline-derived CDR1 and CDR2 are SGHTA and FQGNSA. The V segment lost 6 bases and the J segment 6 bases; nucleotides outside the gene matches: 8. CDR3 protein: CASSPTSGRAGEQYF. In nucleotides, the CDR3 is TGTGCCAGCAGTCCTACTAGCGGGAGGGCGGGCGAGCAGTACTTC.

V and J are TRBV9 and TRBJ1-2; D is ambiguous. V gave up 8 bases and J gave up 7 bases, with 6 bases separating them. CDR1 is SGDLS, CDR2 YYNGEE, per germline. This CDR3 is built from 9 residues. CDR3 nucleotide sequence: TGTGCCAGGGACCTTGGCTACACCTTC. Amino acid sequence: CARDLGYTF.

V gene TRBV7-2 combines with J gene TRBJ1-1; no clear D gene. Germline-derived CDR1 and CDR2 are SGHTA and FQGNSA. This CDR3 has 13 residues. The V end was cut by 5 bases, the J end by 1 base, with 8 bases between. The CDR3 spells CASSTKRNTEAFF. The CDR3 region has the DNA TGTGCCAGCAGCACCAAGCGGAACACTGAAGCTTTCTTT.

This chain links TRBV6-6 with TRBJ2-3; TRBD2 agrees at 14 bases. V was clipped by 5 bases and J by 4 bases; unmatched bases: 2. The length of the CDR3 is 15 residues. Germline V gene sequence: CDR1 MNHNY, CDR2 SVGAGI (reference sequence). CDR3 loop: CASSPGLAGADTQYF. The CDR3 region has the DNA TGTGCCAGCAGTCCGGGACTAGCGGGGGCAGATACGCAGTATTTT.

The J gene is TRBJ2-7, the V gene TRBV11-2; 10 bases map to TRBD1. V shed 5 bases, J shed 2 bases, and the junction held 12 bases outside the gene matches. The CDR3 is 17 amino acids. Germline-derived CDR1 and CDR2 are SGHAT and FQNNGV. Written as DNA, the CDR3 is TGTGCCAGCAGCCCAAAAAAAGCGACAGGGGGCCCCTACGAGCAGTACTTC. Amino acids: CASSPKKATGGPYEQYF.

The rearrangement uses TRBV20-1 and TRBJ2-4; TRBD1 aligns across 10 bases. Germline V gene data show CDR1 as DFQATT and CDR2 as SNEGSKA (reference sequence). J lost 12 bases, V lost 6 bases, and 5 bases had no gene match. This CDR3 comprises 11 residues. CDR3 sequence reads: CSAGGQGNQYF. The CDR3, as DNA: TGCAGTGCGGGGGGACAGGGGAATCAGTACTTC.

The rearrangement links TRBV4-2 to TRBJ2-5, with D possibly being TRBD1 (5 bases). Deletions cut 5 bases from V and 4 bases from J, with 17 bases between. Germline lookup yields CDR1 LGHNA and CDR2 YNFKEQ. The CDR3 is made up of 15 amino acids. DNA of the CDR3: TGTGCCAGCAGCAAGAACTCGATAGGGGTAGAGACCCAGTACTTC. It codes for CASSKNSIGVETQYF.

V is TRBV9 and J is TRBJ2-3; D is undetermined. Looked up from germline, CDR1 is SGDLS and CDR2 is YYNGEE. The CDR3 covers 13 residues. V gave up 3 bases and J gave up 4 bases, with 9 bases separating them. This CDR3 is CASSADSADTQYF. The CDR3 nucleotides are TGTGCCAGCAGCGCCGACTCGGCAGATACGCAGTATTTT.

The CDR3 reads CASSLTGGPLDTQYF. CDR3 bases: TGTGCCAGCAGCTTAACGGGAGGCCCTCTAGATACGCAGTATTTT. V and J are TRBV7-9 and TRBJ2-3, with 7 nucleotides matching TRBD2. The CDR3 spans 15 residues. Losses at the gene ends were 2 bases for V and 5 bases for J; bases not matched to a gene: 7. CDR1 SEHNR and CDR2 FQNEAQ come from the germline V gene (reference sequence).

This clone was seen once. This rearrangement joins TRBV12-5 to TRBJ2-1, with D hard to call. The CDR3 loop spans 14 amino acids. Germline V gene data show CDR1 as LGHNT and CDR2 as FRNRAP. The ends were cut back, 1 base at V and 5 bases at J, with 9 bases in the middle. The CDR3 DNA reads as TGTGCTAGTGGTTTGGCATCGTCCGACAATGAGCAGTTCTTC. Its protein is CASGLASSDNEQFF.

This clone was observed a handful of times. This chain connects TRBV5-1 to TRBJ1-2; D may be TRBD1 (5 bases). Germline CDR1 reads SGHRS; CDR2 reads YFSETQ. The germline V and J ends were trimmed by 0 bases and 4 bases, with 10 bases remaining between them. The CDR3 contains 14 residues. DNA of the CDR3: TGCGCCAGCAGCTTGGGAGGGGAGTCCTATGGCTACACCTTC. Amino acids: CASSLGGESYGYTF.

The chain combines TRBV6-5 with TRBJ1-1; weak D call: TRBD1 (5 bases). Germline V gene lookup returns CDR1 MNHEY and CDR2 SVGAGI. The CDR3 loop spans 12 amino acids. Deletions cut 10 bases from V and 7 bases from J, with 16 bases between. The CDR3 bases are TGTGCCACCCAGCCCAGGGAGAGTGAAGCTTTCTTT. The encoded protein is CATQPRESEAFF.

The chain joins TRBV7-8 to TRBJ1-2; the D gene is possibly TRBD1 (6 bases). The CDR3 consists of 14 residues. The germline CDR1 and CDR2 sequences are SGHVS and FQNEAQ. V was clipped by 6 bases and J by 2 bases, with 13 bases between them. For the CDR3, the DNA is TGTGCCAGCAGTGTCAACGGACAGAACTATGGCTACACCTTC. Protein: CASSVNGQNYGYTF.

This clone has only a few counts. The chain combines TRBV27 with TRBJ2-7; perhaps TRBD1 as D (6 bases). The CDR3 spans 13 residues. Germline V gene data show CDR1 as MNHEY and CDR2 as SMNVEV (reference sequence). Trimming left V 3 bases short and J 3 bases short, with 9 bases between. In DNA, the CDR3 is TGTGCCAGCAGTTTCGGACAGCGCTACGAGCAGTACTTC. This translates into CASSFGQRYEQYF.

The genes are TRBV18 and TRBJ2-7; 11 bases line up with TRBD2. The trim removed 5 bases at V and 5 bases at J, leaving 8 bases unmatched. The CDR3 is 15 residues long. Germline CDR1 and CDR2: KGHSH and LQKENI. The CDR3 nucleotides are TGTGCCAGCTCATCTGTAGCGGGAGGGTTTCACGAGCAGTACTTC. This encodes CASSSVAGGFHEQYF.

This chain connects TRBV27 to TRBJ1-1, with no clear D. This CDR3 has 13 residues. Germline values: CDR1 MNHEY, CDR2 SMNVEV (reference sequence). Trimming took off 3 bases at V and 4 bases at J, with 9 bases between the two ends. CDR3 in DNA: TGTGCCAGCAGTTTGTCTTTTCGCACTGAAGCTTTCTTT. Translated: CASSLSFRTEAFF.

The chain employs TRBV11-3 and TRBJ2-5; either TRBD1 or TRBD2 may supply D (5 bases each). The CDR3 is made up of 15 amino acids. Germline loops: CDR1 SGHNT, CDR2 YENEEA. V was cut by 5 bases and J by 4 bases, with 17 bases left in between. The DNA of the CDR3 is TGTGCCAGCAGCCCCAACCCCGGGACGGGAGAGACCCAGTACTTC. It encodes CASSPNPGTGETQYF.